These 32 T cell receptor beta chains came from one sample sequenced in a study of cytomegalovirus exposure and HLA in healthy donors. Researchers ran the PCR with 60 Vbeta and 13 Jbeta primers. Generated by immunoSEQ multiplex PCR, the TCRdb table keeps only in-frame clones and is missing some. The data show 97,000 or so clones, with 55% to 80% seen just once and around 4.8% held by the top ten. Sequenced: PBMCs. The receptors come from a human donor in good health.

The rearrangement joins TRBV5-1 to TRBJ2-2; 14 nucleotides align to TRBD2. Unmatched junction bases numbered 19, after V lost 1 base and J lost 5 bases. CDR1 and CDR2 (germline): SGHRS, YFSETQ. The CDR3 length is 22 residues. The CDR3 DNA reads TGCGCCAGCAGCTTGAGACCCGCAGTGACTAGCGGGAGGGCCCGTAAGACCGGGGAGCTGTTTTTT. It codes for CASSLRPAVTSGRARKTGELFF. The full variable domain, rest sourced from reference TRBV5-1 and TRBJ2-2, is KAGVTQTPRYLIKTRGQQVTLSCSPISGHRSVSWYQQTPGQGLQFLFEYFSETQRNKGNFPGRFSGRQFSNSRSEMNVSTLELGDSALYLCASSLRPAVTSGRARKTGELFFGEGSRLTVL.

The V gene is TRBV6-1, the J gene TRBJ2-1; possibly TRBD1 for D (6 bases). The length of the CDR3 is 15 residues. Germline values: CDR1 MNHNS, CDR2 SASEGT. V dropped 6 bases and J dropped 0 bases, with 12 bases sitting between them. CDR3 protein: CASSGTQSSYNEQFF. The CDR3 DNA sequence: TGTGCCAGCAGCGGGACACAGAGCTCCTACAATGAGCAGTTCTTC.

For the CDR3, the DNA is TGTGCCAGCAGCCGAGGACAGGCCACCGGGGAGCTGTTTTTT. Its translation: CASSRGQATGELFF. The rearrangement uses TRBV14 and TRBJ2-2; 7 bases are shared with TRBD1. The ends lost 4 bases at V and 4 bases at J; junction bases unmatched: 3. The CDR3 is 14 residues long. CDR1 and CDR2 from the germline V gene are SGHDN and FVKESK.

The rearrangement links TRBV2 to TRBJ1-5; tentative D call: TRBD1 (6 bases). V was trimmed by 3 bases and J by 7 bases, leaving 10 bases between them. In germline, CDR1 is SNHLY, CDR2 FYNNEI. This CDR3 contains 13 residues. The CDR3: CASSEGARQPQHF. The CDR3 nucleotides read TGTGCCAGCAGTGAGGGGGCGCGGCAGCCCCAGCATTTT.

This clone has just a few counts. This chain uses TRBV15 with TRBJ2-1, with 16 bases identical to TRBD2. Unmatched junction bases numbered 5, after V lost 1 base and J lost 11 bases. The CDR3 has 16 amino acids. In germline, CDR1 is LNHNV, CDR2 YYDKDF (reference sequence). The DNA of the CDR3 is TGTGCCACCAGCAGAGCGGGGACTAGCGGGAGGGCCAAGCAGTTCTTC. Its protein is CATSRAGTSGRAKQFF.

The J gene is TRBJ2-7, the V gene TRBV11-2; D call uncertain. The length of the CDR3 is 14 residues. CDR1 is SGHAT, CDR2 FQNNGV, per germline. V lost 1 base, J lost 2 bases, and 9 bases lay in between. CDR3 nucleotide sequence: TGTGCCAGCAGCTTAGGAGTTAAGACCTACGAGCAGTACTTC. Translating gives CASSLGVKTYEQYF.

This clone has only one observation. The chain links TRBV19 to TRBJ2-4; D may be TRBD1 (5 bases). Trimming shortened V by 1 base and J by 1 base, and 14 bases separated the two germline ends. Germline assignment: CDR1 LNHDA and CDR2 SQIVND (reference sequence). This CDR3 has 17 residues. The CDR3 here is CASSIAKGARAKNIQYF. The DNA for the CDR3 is TGTGCCAGTAGTATAGCAAAAGGGGCGCGGGCCAAAAACATTCAGTACTTC.

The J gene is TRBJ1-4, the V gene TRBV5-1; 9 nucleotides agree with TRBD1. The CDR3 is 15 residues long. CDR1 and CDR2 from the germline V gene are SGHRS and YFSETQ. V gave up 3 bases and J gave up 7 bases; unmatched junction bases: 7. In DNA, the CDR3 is TGCGCCAGCAGCTGGGGACAGGGCGGGTTTGAAAAACTGTTTTTT. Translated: CASSWGQGGFEKLFF. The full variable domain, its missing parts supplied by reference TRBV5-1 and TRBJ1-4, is KAGVTQTPRYLIKTRGQQVTLSCSPISGHRSVSWYQQTPGQGLQFLFEYFSETQRNKGNFPGRFSGRQFSNSRSEMNVSTLELGDSALYLCASSWGQGGFEKLFFGSGTQLSVL.

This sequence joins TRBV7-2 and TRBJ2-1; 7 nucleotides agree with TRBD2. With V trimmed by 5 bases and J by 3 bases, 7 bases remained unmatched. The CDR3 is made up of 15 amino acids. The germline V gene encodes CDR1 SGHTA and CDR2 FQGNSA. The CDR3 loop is CASSVSGLFYNEQFF. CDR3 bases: TGTGCCAGCAGCGTTAGCGGGCTTTTCTACAATGAGCAGTTCTTC.

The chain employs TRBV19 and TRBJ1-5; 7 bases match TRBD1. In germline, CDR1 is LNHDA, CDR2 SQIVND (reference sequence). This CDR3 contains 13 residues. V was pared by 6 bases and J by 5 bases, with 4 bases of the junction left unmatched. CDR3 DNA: TGTGCCAGTAGCAGGACAGGAGATCAGCCCCAGCATTTT. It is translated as CASSRTGDQPQHF.

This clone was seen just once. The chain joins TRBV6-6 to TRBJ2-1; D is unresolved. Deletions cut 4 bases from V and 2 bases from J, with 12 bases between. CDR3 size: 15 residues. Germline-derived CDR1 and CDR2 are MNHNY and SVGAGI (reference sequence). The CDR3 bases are TGTGCCAGCAGTTTAGGCGGATCCCCCTACAATGAGCAGTTCTTC. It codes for CASSLGGSPYNEQFF.

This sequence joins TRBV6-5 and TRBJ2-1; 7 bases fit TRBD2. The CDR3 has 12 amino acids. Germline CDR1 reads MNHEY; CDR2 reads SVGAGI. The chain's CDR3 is CAAGEVYNEQFF. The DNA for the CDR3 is TGTGCGGCGGGGGAGGTCTACAATGAGCAGTTCTTC.

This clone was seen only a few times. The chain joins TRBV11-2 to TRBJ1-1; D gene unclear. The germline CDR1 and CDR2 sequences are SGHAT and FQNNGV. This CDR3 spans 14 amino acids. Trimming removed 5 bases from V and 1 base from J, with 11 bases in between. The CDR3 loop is CASSPLWPNTEAFF. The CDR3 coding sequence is TGTGCCAGCAGCCCCTTATGGCCGAACACTGAAGCTTTCTTT.

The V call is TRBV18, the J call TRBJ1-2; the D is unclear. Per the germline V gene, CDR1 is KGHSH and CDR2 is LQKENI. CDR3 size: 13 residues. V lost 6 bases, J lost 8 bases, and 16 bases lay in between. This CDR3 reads CASSPGGQSGYTF. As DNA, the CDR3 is TGTGCCAGCTCCCCCGGTGGGCAGTCGGGCTACACCTTC.

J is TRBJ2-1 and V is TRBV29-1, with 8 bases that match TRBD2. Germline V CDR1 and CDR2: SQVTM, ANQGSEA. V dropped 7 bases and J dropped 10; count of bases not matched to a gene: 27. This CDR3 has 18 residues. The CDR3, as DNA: TGCAGCGGTCCGGACGGAGAGGAACTCGGGGGGGTTTCCGGGGAGCAGTTCTTC. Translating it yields CSGPDGEELGGVSGEQFF.

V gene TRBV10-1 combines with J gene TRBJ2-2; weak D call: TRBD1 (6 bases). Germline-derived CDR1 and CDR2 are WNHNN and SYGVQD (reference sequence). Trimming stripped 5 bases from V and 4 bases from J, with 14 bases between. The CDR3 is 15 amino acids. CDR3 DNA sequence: TGCGCCAGCAGTCCGGACAGAGGGGGCACCGGGGAGCTGTTTTTT. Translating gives CASSPDRGGTGELFF.

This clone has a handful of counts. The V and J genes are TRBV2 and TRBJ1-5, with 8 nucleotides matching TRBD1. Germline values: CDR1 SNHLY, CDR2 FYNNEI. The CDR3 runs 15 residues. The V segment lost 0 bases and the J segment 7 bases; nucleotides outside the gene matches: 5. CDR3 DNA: TGTGCCAGCAGTGAAGCCTCAGGGGGCGGACAGCCCCAGCATTTT. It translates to CASSEASGGGQPQHF.

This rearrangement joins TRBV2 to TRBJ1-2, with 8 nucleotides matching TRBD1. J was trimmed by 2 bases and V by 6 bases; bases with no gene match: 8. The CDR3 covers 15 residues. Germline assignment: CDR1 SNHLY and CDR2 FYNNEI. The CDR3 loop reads CASRSGTGRNYGYTF. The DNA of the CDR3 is TGTGCCAGCAGGTCCGGGACAGGACGAAACTATGGCTACACCTTC.

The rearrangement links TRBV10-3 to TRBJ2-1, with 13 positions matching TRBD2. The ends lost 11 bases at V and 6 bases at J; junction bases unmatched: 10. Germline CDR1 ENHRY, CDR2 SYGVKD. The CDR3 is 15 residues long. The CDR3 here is CAARTSGSTFNEQFF. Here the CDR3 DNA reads TGTGCCGCTAGGACTAGCGGGAGTACTTTCAATGAGCAGTTCTTC.

CDR3 in amino acids: CASSFRDSQNDQYF. CDR3 sequence (DNA): TGTGCCAGCAGTTTCCGGGACAGCCAGAATGATCAGTACTTC. This chain uses TRBV27 with TRBJ2-7, with 7 positions matching TRBD1. Germline lookup yields CDR1 MNHEY and CDR2 SMNVEV (reference sequence). V lost 3 bases and J lost 10; bases outside the gene matches: 12. CDR3 length: 14 amino acids.

This CDR3 is CASSQMQVQGESYEQYF. The DNA of the CDR3 is TGCGCCAGCAGCCAAATGCAAGTACAGGGAGAGTCCTACGAGCAGTACTTC. The chain combines TRBV4-1 with TRBJ2-7, with D perhaps matching TRBD1 (6 bases). Germline V lookup: CDR1 MGHRA, CDR2 YSYEKL. The CDR3 is made up of 17 amino acids. The germline V and J ends were trimmed by 2 bases and 1 base, with 18 bases remaining between them.

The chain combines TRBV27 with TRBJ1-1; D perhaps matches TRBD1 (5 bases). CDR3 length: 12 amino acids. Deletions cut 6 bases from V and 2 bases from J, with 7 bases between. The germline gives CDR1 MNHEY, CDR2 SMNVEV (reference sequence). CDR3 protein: CASSQGNTEAFF. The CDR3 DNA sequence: TGTGCCAGCAGCCAGGGTAACACTGAAGCTTTCTTT.

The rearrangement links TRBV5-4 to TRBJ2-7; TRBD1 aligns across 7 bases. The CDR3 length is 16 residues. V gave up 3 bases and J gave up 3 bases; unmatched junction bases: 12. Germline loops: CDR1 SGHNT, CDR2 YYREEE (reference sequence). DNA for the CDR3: TGTGCCAGCAGCTCAAGGGGCCGGGACAGCTACTACGAGCAGTACTTC. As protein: CASSSRGRDSYYEQYF. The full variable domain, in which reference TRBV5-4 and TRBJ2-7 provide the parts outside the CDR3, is ETGVTQSPTHLIKTRGQQVTLRCSSQSGHNTVSWYQQALGQGPQFIFQYYREEENGRGNFPPRFSGLQFPNYSSELNVNALELDDSALYLCASSSRGRDSYYEQYFGPGTRLTVT.

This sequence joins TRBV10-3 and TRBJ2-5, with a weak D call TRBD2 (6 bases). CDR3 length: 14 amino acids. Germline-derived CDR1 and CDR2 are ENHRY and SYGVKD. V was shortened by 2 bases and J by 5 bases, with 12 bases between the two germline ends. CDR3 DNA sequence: TGTGCCATCAGTGAGCCCGGAGGGAGGGAGACCCAGTACTTC. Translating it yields CAISEPGGRETQYF.

CDR3 residues: CSVLSQGKEKLFF. DNA for the CDR3: TGCAGCGTGCTTAGCCAGGGAAAAGAAAAACTGTTTTTT. This sequence joins TRBV29-1 and TRBJ1-4; D may be TRBD1 (5 bases). Trimming removed 6 bases from V and 8 bases from J, with 16 bases in between. The CDR3 contains 13 residues. Germline V lookup: CDR1 SQVTM, CDR2 ANQGSEA.

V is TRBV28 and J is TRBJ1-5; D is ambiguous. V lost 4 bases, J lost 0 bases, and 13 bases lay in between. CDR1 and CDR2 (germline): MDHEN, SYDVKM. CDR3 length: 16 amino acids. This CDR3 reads CASSSSSGYSNQPQHF. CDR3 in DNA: TGTGCCAGCAGTTCCAGCAGCGGGTATAGCAATCAGCCCCAGCATTTT.

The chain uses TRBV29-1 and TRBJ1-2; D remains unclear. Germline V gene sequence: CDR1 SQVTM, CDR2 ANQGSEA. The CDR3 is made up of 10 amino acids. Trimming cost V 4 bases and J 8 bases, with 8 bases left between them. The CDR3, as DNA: TGCAGCGTTGGAGACCCAGGCTACACCTTC. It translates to CSVGDPGYTF. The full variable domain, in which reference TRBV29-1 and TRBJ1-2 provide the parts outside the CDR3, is SAVISQKPSRDICQRGTSLTIQCQVDSQVTMMFWYRQQPGQSLTLIATANQGSEATYESGFVIDKFPISRPNLTFSTLTVSNMSPEDSSIYLCSVGDPGYTFGSGTRLTVV.

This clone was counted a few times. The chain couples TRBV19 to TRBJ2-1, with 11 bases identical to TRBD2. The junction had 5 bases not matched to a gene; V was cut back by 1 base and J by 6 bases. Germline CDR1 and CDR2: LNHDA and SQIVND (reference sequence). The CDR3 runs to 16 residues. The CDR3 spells CASSIVTSGRSNEQFF. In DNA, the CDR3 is TGTGCCAGTAGTATAGTTACTAGCGGGAGATCCAATGAGCAGTTCTTC.

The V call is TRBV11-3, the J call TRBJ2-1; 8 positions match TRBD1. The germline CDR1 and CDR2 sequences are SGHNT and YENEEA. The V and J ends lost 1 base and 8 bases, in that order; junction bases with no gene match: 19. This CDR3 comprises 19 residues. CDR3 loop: CASSLGRGRGLDRADEQFF. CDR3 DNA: TGTGCCAGCAGCTTAGGTAGGGGCAGGGGGCTAGACCGGGCCGATGAGCAGTTCTTC. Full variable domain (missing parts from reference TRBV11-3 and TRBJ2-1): EAGVVQSPRYKIIEKKQPVAFWCNPISGHNTLYWYLQNLGQGPELLIRYENEEAVDDSQLPKDRFSAERLKGVDSTLKIQPAELGDSAVYLCASSLGRGRGLDRADEQFFGPGTRLTVL.

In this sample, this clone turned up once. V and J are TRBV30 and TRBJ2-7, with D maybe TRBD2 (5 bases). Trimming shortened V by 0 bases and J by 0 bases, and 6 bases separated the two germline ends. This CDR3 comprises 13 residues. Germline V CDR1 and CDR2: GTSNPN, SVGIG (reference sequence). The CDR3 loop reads CAWSVGSSYEQYF. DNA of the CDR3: TGTGCCTGGAGTGTGGGGAGCTCCTACGAGCAGTACTTC.

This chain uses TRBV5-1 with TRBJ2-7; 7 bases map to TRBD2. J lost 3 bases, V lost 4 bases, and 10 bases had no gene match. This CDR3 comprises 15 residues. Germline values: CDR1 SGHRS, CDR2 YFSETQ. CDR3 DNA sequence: TGCGCCAGCAGCCAGATAGCGGGTGAGATCTACGAGCAGTACTTC. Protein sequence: CASSQIAGEIYEQYF.

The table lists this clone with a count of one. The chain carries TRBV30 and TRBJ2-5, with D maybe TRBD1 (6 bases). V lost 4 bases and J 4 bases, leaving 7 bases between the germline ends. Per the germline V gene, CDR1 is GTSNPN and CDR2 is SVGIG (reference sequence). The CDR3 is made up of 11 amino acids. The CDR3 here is CAWNRVETQYF. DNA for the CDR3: TGTGCCTGGAACAGGGTAGAGACCCAGTACTTC.